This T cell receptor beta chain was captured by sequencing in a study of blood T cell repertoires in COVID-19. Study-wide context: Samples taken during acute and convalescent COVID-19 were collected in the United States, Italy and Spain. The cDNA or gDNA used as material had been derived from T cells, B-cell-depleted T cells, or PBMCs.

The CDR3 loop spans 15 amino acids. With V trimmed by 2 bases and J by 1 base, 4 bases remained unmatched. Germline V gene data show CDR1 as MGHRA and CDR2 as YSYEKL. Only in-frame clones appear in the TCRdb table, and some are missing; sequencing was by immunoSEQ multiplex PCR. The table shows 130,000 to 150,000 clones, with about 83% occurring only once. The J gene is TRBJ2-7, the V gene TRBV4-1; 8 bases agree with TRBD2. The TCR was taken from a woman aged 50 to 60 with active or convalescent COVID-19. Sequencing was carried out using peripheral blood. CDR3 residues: CASSQITSGSYEQYF. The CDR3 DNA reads TGCGCCAGCAGCCAAATAACTAGCGGATCCTACGAGCAGTACTTC.